Listed here is a single T cell receptor beta chain. The antigen is undetermined. The data were taken from a study of T cell repertoires in cytomegalovirus infection. Study context: CMV epitopes used comprised recently identified HLA-C-restricted ones and well-studied HLA-B-restricted ones. An indication of both CMV infection and matching HLA type came from public TCR beta signatures. Overall study results and limits: Frequencies of public TCR beta families were cumulated, and this identified carriers of CMV plus the relevant HLA. Dominating the ex vivo response were HLA-C-restricted CMV-specific TCR beta clonotypes.

TCRdb reprocessed the reads with MiXCR, giving one entry per CDR3 protein. The sample holds around 770,000 distinct CDR3 sequences, roughly 28% seen once. This CDR3 contains 15 residues. From germline, CDR1 is LGHNA and CDR2 YNFKEQ. V was pared by 1 base and J by 3 bases, with 10 bases between. J is TRBJ1-5 and V is TRBV4-2; D perhaps matches TRBD1 (5 bases). Sequencing used cultured CD8+ T cells from PBMCs, obtained from culture after CMV antigen stimulation. The receptor was isolated from a human donor in good health (CMV status not recorded). Some clones in this sample may be carry-over from other donors' samples. CDR3 sequence: CASSQVEGTNQPQHF. CDR3 nucleotides: TGTGCCAGCAGCCAAGTAGAGGGGACCAATCAGCCCCAGCATTTT.